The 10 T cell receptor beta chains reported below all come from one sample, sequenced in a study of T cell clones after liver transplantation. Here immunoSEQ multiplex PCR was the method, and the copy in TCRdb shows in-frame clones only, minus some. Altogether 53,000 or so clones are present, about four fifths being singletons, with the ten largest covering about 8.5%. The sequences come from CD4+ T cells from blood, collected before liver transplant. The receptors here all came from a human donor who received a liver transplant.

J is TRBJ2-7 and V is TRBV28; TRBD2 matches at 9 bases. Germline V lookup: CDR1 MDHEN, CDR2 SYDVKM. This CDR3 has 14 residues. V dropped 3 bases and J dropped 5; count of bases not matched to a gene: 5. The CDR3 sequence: CASSLPASGDEQYF. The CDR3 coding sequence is TGTGCCAGCAGTTTGCCCGCTAGCGGGGACGAGCAGTACTTC.

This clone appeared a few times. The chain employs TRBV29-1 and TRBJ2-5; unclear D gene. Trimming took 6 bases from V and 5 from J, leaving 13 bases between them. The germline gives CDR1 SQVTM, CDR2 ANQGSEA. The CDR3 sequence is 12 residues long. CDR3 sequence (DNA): TGCAGCGTCGCATGGCGGCGCGAGACCCAGTACTTC. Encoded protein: CSVAWRRETQYF.

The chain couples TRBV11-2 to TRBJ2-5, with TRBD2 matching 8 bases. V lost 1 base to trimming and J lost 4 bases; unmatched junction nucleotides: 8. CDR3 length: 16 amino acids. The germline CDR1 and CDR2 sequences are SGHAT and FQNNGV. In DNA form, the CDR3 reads TGTGCCAGCAGCTTAGCGGGAAGCGGGAGAGCAGAGACCCAGTACTTC. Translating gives CASSLAGSGRAETQYF.

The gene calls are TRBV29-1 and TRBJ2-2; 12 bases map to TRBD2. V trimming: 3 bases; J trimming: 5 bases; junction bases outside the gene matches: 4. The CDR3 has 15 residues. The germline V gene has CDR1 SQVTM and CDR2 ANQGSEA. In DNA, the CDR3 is TGCAGCGTTGATAGCCTAGCGGGAGGGACCGGGGAGCTGTTTTTT. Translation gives CSVDSLAGGTGELFF.

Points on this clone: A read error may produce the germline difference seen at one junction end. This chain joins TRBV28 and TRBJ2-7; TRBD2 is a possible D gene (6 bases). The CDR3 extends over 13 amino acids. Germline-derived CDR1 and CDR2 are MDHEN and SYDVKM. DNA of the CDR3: TGTGCCAGTAGTTTATCGGAGGGCTACGAGCAGTACTTC. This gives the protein CASSLSEGYEQYF.

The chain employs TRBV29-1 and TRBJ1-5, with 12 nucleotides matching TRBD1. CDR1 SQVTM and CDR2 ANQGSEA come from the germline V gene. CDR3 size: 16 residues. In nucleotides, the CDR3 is TGCAGGATGACACCCGGGACAGGGGGCATAAATCAGCCCCAGCATTTT. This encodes CRMTPGTGGINQPQHF.

In DNA form, the CDR3 reads TGTGCCAGTTCCCGAGACACTTCACAAGAGACCCAGTACTTC. The encoded protein is CASSRDTSQETQYF. The rearrangement links TRBV19 to TRBJ2-5; D gene unclear. This CDR3 is built from 14 residues. Trimming pared 8 bases from V and 2 bases from J, leaving 15 bases between. Germline V lookup: CDR1 LNHDA, CDR2 SQIVND (reference sequence).

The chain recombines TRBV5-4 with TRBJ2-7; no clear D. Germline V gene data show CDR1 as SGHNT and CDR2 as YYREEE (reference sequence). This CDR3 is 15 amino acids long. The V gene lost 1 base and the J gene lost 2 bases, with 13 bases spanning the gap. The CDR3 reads CASSLSRAVTYEQYF. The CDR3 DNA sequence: TGTGCCAGCAGCTTGAGTCGGGCGGTAACCTACGAGCAGTACTTC.

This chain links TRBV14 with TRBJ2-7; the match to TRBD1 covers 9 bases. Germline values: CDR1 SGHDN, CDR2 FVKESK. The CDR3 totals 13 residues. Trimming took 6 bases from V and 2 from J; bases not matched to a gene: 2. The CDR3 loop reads CASRRTGAYEQYF. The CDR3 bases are TGTGCCAGCAGAAGGACAGGGGCCTACGAGCAGTACTTC.

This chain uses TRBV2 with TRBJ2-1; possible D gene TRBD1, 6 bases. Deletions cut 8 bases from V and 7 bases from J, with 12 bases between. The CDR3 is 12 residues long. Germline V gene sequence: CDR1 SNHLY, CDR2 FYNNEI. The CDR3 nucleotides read TGTGCCAGCGGACAGCAGGGGAATGAGCAGTTCTTC. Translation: CASGQQGNEQFF. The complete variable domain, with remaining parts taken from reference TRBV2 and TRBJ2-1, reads EPEVTQTPSHQVTQMGQEVILRCVPISNHLYFYWYRQILGQKVEFLVSFYNNEISEKSEIFDDQFSVERPDGSNFTLKIRSTKLEDSAMYFCASGQQGNEQFFGPGTRLTVL.